The entry that follows covers one TCR beta chain sequence. This clonotype has just a few counts. The antigen it binds to is not known. No base quality values were provided; no much bigger clone lies one nucleotide off. Including the terminal cysteine and phenylalanine, the CDR3 comprises 12 residues. This entry keeps only the CDR3 DNA: 36 bases, framed from base 1. CDR1 and CDR2 are drawn from the germline V gene: MDHEN, SYDVKM. V was cut back by 4 bases and J by 5 bases, leaving a gap of 6 bases between them. The data were obtained in a study of molecular identifiers for immune sequencing clone quantification (dated by TCRdb to about 2018). Some background on the complete study: For a replicate experiment, the RNA from either about 20,000 or 100,000 naive CD8 T cells was divided into five aliquots, and four of those aliquots went on to sequencing. The study was a methods study using CD8 T cells to benchmark molecular-identifier clustering-based TCR repertoire sequencing (MIDCIRS) and TCR RNA copy counting. General findings and caveats noted by the study authors: The naive libraries included spiked-in Jurkat TCR RNA (roughly 9 copies' worth), and this RNA is not part of the donor repertoire. About 2.9 recovered TCR RNA copies per cell were obtained by modeling, versus 9 to 10 by digital PCR, implying a capture efficiency of approximately 27%. In CMV-specific effector cells, clones with more than 20 RNA copies contained over 98% of molecules, whereas in naive cells such clones contained under 1% of molecules. Highly expanded clone sizes could be underestimated if identical TCR molecules share a barcode. When barcode sub-clustering was not used, chimeric consensus sequences inflated TCR diversity, with chimeras reaching as high as 47%. Even against a background of about 960,000 naive CD8 T cells, spiked-in Jurkat TCR RNA amounting to a single cell's worth was reported to be detectable.

Libraries of naive CD8 T cells were built from approximately 20,000 to 1,000,000 sorted cells, with 10%, 30% or 50% of the purified RNA used. Naive CD8 T cells were FACS-sorted as CD8+CD4-CCR7+CD45RA+ on a BD FACSAria II into RLT Plus buffer. Detection sensitivity was tested by spiking Jurkat RNA equal to roughly ten TCR copies' worth into samples containing 20,000-1,000,000 naive CD8 T cells. Enrichment of CD8 T cells was performed with RosetteSep CD8+ T Cell Enrichment Cocktail and Ficoll-Paque, after which ACK red cell lysis was carried out. Receptor amplification or capture employed PCR. The reads were generated on an Illumina HiSeq 4000. Bulk TCR libraries were prepared as previously described, using TCR primers listed in Table S5. Total RNA was purified with the Qiagen AllPrep DNA/RNA kit. Reads from multiple sequencing runs of the same library were pooled before analysis. In the original analysis: Reads were retained only if an exact TCR constant sequence was present, and the retained reads were trimmed to 150 nt and grouped according to their 12-nt molecular barcodes. Reads inside each barcode group were sub-clustered using a 15% Levenshtein threshold, and a quality-weighted consensus sequence was constructed for each RNA molecule. Non-functional sequences were excluded, and lower-count sequences lying one edit away from another sequence were also excluded. Based on a fit of two negative binomial distributions, barcode sub-clusters having less than 20% of the maximum read count were discarded. Starting from the raw public reads, TCRdb applied fastp trimming at Q25, assembled clones with MiXCR and retained in-frame beta chains. Rows are combined by CDR3 protein, so each entry shows the most common genes and DNA. TCRdb, rather than the study authors, made the V and J calls. Across this sample there are over 600,000 distinct CDR3 sequences, with nearly 20% seen only once. The ten largest make up roughly 0.83% of the sample.

This TCR was sampled from a human donor in good health. Some libraries in this study had Jurkat cell RNA spiked in. Rearrangement joined TRBV28 to TRBJ2-1; the D gene is unclear. Sequenced: naive CD8+ T cells from blood, with Jurkat cell RNA spiked in. The meaning of the sample's cell subset or site label: FACS-sorted CD8+CD4-CCR7+CD45RA+ naive T cells. The DNA reads as follows: TGTGCCAGCAGTTCCTTCGACAATGAGCAGTTCTTC. Its translation is CASSSFDNEQFF.